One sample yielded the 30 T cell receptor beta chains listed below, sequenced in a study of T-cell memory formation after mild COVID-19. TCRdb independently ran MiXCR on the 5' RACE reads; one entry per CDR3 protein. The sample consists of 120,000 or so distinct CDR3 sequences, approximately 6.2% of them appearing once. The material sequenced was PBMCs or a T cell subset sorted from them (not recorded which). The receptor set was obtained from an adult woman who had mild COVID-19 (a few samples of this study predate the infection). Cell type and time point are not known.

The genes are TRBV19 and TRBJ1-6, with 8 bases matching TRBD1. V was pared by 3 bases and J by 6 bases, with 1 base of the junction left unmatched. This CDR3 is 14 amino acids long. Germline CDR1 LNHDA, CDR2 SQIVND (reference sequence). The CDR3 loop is CASSMDRVNSPLHF. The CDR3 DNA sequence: TGTGCCAGTAGTATGGACAGGGTTAATTCACCCCTCCACTTT.

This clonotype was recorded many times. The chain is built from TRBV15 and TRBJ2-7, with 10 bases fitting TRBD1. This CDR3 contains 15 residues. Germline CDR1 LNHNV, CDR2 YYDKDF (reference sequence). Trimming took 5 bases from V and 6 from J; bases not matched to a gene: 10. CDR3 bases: TGTGCCACCAGCCGAAAGTCCGGGACAGGGGCCGAGCAGTACTTC. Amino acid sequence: CATSRKSGTGAEQYF.

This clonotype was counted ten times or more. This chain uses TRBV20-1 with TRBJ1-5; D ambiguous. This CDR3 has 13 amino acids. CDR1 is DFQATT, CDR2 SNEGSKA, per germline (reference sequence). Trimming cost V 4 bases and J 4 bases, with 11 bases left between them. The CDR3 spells CSAIGRANQPQHF. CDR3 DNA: TGCAGTGCTATCGGGCGGGCTAATCAGCCCCAGCATTTT.

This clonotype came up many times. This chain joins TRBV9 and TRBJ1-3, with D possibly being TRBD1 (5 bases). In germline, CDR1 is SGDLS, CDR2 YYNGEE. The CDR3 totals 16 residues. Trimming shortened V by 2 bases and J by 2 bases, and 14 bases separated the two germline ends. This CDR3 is CASSVLSGGAGNTIYF. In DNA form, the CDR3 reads TGTGCCAGCAGCGTCTTAAGCGGGGGAGCTGGAAACACCATATATTTT. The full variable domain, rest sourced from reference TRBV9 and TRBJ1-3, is DSGVTQTPKHLITATGQRVTLRCSPRSGDLSVYWYQQSLDQGLQFLIQYYNGEERAKGNILERFSAQQFPDLHSELNLSSLELGDSALYFCASSVLSGGAGNTIYFGEGSWLTVV.

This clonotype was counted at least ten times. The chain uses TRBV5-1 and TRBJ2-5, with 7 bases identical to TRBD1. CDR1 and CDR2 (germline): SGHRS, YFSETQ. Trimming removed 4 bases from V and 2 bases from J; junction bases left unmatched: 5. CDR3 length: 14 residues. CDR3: CASSPGQWQETQYF. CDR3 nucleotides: TGCGCCAGCAGCCCGGGACAGTGGCAAGAGACCCAGTACTTC.

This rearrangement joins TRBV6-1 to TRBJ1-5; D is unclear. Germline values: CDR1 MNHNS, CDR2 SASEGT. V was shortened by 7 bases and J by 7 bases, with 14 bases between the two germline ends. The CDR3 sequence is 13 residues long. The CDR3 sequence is CASNTERRQPQHF. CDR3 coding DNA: TGTGCCAGCAATACAGAGCGCAGGCAGCCCCAGCATTTT.

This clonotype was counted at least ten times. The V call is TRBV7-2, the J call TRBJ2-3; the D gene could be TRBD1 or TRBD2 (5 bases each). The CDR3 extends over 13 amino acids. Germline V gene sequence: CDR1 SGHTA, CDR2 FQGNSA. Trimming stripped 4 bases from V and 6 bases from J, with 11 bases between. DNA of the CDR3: TGTGCCAGCAGCTCAGGGAGAGGTGATACGCAGTATTTT. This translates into CASSSGRGDTQYF. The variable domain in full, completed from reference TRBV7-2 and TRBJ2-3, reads GAGVSQSPSNKVTEKGKDVELRCDPISGHTALYWYRQSLGQGLEFLIYFQGNSAPDKSGLPSDRFSAERTGGSVSTLTIQRTQQEDSAVYLCASSSGRGDTQYFGPGTRLTVL.

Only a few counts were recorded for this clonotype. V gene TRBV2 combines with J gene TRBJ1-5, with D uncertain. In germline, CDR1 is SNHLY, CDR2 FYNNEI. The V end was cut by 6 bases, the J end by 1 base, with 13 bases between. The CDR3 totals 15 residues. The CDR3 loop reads CASRRAVWSNQPQHF. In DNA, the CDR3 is TGTGCCAGCAGGCGGGCAGTATGGAGCAATCAGCCCCAGCATTTT.

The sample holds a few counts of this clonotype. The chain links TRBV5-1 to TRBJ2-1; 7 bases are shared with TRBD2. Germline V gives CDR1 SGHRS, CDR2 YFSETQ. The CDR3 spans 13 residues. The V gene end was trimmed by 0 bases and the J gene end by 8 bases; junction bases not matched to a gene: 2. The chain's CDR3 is CASSLGAGDEQFF. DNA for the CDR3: TGCGCCAGCAGCTTGGGGGCGGGGGATGAGCAGTTCTTC. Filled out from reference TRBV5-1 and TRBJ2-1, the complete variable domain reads KAGVTQTPRYLIKTRGQQVTLSCSPISGHRSVSWYQQTPGQGLQFLFEYFSETQRNKGNFPGRFSGRQFSNSRSEMNVSTLELGDSALYLCASSLGAGDEQFFGPGTRLTVL.

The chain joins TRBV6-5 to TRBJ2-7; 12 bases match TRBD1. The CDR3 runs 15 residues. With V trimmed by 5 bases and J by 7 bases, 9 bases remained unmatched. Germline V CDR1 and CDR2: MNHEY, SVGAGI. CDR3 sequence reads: CASSSRDRGLREQYF. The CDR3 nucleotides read TGTGCCAGCAGTAGCCGGGACAGGGGGCTGAGAGAGCAGTACTTC.

DNA of the CDR3: TGTGCCAGCTCACCAACGGCGGGAGGAGGCCCCTACGAGCAGTACTTC. This encodes CASSPTAGGGPYEQYF. The chain combines TRBV18 with TRBJ2-7; TRBD2 agrees at 8 bases. From germline, CDR1 is KGHSH and CDR2 LQKENI. V was pared by 2 bases and J by 2 bases, with 8 bases of the junction left unmatched. The CDR3 contains 16 residues.

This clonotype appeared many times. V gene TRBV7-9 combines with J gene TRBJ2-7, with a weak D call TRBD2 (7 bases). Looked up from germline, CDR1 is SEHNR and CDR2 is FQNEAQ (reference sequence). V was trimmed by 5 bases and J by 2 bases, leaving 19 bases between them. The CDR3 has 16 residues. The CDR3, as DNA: TGTGCCAGCAGCGCTAGACAGGCGCGGGGGACCTACGAGCAGTACTTC. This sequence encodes CASSARQARGTYEQYF.

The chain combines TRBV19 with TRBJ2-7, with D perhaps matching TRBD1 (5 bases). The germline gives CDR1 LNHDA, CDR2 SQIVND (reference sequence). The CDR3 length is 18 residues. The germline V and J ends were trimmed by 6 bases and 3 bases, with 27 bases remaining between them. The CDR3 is CASSVFSQGLLEYYEQYF. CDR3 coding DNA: TGTGCCAGTAGCGTATTTTCGCAGGGTCTTTTAGAATACTACGAGCAGTACTTC.

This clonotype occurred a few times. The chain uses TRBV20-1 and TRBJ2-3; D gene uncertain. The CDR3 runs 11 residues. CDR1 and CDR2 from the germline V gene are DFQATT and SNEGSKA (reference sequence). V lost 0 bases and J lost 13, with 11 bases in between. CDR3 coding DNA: TGCAGTGCTAGAGACCCCCCCCTAGAGTATTTT. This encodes CSARDPPLEYF.

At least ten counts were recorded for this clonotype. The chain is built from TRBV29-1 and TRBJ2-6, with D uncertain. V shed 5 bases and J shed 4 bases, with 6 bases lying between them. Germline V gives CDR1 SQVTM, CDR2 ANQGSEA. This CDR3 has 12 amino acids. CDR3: CSVSTGANVLTF. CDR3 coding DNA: TGCAGCGTTTCAACCGGGGCCAACGTCCTGACTTTC.

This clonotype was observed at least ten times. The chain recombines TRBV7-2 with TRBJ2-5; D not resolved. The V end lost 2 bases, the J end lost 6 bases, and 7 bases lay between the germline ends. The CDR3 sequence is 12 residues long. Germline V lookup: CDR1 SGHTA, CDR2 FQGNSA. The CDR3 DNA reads TGTGCCAGCAGCTTAATGATGCAGACCCAGTACTTC. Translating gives CASSLMMQTQYF.

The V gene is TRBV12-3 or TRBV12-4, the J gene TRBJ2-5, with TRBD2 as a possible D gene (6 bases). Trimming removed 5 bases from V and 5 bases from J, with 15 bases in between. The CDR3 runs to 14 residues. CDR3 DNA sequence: TGTGCCAGCAGTCACCGGGACTCGGATGAGACCCAGTACTTC. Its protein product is CASSHRDSDETQYF.

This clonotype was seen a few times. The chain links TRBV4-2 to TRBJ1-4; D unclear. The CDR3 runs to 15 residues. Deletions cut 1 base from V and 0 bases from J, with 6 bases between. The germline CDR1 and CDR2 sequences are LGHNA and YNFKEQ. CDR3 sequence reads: CASSQGGATNEKLFF. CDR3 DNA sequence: TGTGCCAGCAGCCAAGGGGGTGCAACTAATGAAAAACTGTTTTTT.

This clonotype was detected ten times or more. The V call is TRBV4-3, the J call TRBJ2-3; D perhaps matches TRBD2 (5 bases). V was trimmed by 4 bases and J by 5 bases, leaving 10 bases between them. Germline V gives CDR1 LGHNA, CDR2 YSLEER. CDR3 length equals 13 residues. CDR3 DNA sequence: TGCGCCAGCAGCCCCCGGACTGGAGATACGCAGTATTTT. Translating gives CASSPRTGDTQYF.

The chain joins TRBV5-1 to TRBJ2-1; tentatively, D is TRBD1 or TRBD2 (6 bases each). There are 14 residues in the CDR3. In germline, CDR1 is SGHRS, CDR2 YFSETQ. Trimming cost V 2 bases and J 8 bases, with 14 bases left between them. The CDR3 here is CASSLGGRVDEQFF. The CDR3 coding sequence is TGCGCCAGCAGCTTAGGGGGGCGCGTCGATGAGCAGTTCTTC.

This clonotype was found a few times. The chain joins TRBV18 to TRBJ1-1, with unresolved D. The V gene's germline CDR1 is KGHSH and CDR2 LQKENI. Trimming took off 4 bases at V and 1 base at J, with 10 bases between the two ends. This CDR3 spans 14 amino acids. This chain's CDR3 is CASSLDTGNTEAFF. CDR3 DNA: TGTGCCAGCTCACTCGACACGGGGAACACTGAAGCTTTCTTT.

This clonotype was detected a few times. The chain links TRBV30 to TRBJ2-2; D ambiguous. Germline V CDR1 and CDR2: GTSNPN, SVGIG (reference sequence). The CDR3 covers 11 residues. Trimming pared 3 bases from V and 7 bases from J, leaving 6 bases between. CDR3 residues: CAWRWRGELFF. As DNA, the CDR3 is TGTGCCTGGAGGTGGCGCGGGGAGCTGTTTTTT.

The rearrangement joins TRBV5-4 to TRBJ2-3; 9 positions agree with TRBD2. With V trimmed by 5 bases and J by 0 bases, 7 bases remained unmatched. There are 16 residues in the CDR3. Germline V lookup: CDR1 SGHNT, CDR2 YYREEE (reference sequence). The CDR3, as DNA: TGTGCCAGCAGTGTAGCGGGGGCCCTGAGCACAGATACGCAGTATTTT. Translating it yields CASSVAGALSTDTQYF.

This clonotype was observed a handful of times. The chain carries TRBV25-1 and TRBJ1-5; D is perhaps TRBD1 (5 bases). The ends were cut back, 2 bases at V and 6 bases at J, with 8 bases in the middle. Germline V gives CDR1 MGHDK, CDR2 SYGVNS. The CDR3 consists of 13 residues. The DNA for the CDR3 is TGTGCCAGCAGTGAAGGGGGGAGTCAGCCCCAGCATTTT. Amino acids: CASSEGGSQPQHF.

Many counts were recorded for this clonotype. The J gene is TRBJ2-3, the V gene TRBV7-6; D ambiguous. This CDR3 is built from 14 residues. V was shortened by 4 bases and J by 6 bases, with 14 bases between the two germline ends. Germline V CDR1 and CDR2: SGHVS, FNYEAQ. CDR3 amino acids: CASSSGLPGDTQYF. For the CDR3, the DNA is TGTGCCAGCAGCTCGGGCCTCCCTGGGGATACGCAGTATTTT.

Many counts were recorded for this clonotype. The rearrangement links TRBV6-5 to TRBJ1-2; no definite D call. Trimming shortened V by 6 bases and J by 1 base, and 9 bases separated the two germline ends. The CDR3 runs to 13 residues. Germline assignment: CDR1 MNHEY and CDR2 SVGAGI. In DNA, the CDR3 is TGTGCCAGCAGCCCCCGGGGTAACTATGGCTACACCTTC. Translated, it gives CASSPRGNYGYTF.

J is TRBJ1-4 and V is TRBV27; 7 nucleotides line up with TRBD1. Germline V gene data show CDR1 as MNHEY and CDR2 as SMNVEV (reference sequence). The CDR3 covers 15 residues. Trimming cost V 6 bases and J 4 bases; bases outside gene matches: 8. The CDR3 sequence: CASRNQDRNNEKLFF. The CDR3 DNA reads TGTGCCAGCAGAAACCAGGACAGGAATAATGAAAAACTGTTTTTT.

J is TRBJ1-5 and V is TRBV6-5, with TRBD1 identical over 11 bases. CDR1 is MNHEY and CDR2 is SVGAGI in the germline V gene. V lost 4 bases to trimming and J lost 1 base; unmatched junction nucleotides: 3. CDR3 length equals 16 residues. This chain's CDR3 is CASSSRTGGSNQPQHF. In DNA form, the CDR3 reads TGTGCCAGCAGTTCAAGGACAGGGGGCAGCAATCAGCCCCAGCATTTT.

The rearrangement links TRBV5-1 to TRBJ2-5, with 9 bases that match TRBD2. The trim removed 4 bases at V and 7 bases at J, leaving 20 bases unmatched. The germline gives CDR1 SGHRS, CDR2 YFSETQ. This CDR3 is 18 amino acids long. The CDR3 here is CASSSDSGSGSRLRTQYF. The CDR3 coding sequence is TGCGCCAGCAGCAGTGATAGCGGGAGCGGCTCGCGTCTACGGACCCAGTACTTC.

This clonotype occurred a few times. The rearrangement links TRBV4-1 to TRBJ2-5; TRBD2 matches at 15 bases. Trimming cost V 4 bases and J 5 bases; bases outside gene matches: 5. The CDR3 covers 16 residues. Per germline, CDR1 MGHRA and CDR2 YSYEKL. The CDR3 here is CASSPRGTSGGETQYF. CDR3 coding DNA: TGCGCCAGCAGCCCCCGCGGGACTAGCGGGGGGGAGACCCAGTACTTC.